This TCR beta chain appears in the sequencing data of a study of yellow fever vaccine responses in identical twins. TCRdb analysed the RT-PCR reads with MiXCR anew, one entry per CDR3 protein. The data hold roughly 6,900 distinct CDR3 sequences, with about 82% observed a single time. The CDR3 has 16 residues. V was clipped by 3 bases and J by 0 bases; unmatched bases: 6. In germline, CDR1 is SGDLS, CDR2 YYNGEE. The chain couples TRBV9 to TRBJ2-3; 8 nucleotides align to TRBD2. The clonotype comes from a woman under 30 who received the yellow fever vaccine. This specimen was T cells from blood (PBMCs), unsorted or a sorted subset (not recorded which), taken before or after yellow fever vaccination (not recorded which). CDR3 residues: CASSARLAKSTDTQYF. The CDR3 region has the DNA TGTGCCAGCAGCGCCCGACTAGCGAAAAGCACAGATACGCAGTATTTT.